Below, one T cell receptor (beta chain) is given with its context. Only in-frame clones appear in the TCRdb table, and some are missing; sequencing was by immunoSEQ multiplex PCR. This sample has about 99,000 clones, with 87% found just once. Germline loops: CDR1 MDHEN, CDR2 SYDVKM. This CDR3 contains 16 residues. After removal of 4 bases from V and 3 bases from J, the junction contained 9 bases not matched to a gene. The data stem from a study of blood T cell repertoires in COVID-19. As for the study in general: Acute and convalescent COVID-19 specimens originated in the United States, Italy and Spain.

Material: peripheral blood. V gene TRBV28 combines with J gene TRBJ1-5; 7 bases align to TRBD1. The sequence was obtained from a man in his fifties or sixties with acute or convalescent COVID-19. For the CDR3, the DNA is TGTGCCAGCAGTTCGGAAACAGGGGTTGACAATCAGCCCCAGCATTTT. Its protein product is CASSSETGVDNQPQHF. Complete variable domain (other parts from reference TRBV28 and TRBJ1-5): DVKVTQSSRYLVKRTGEKVFLECVQDMDHENMFWYRQDPGLGLRLIYFSYDVKMKEKGDIPEGYSVSREKKERFSLILESASTNQTSMYLCASSSETGVDNQPQHFGDGTRLSIL.